This T cell receptor (beta chain) came from a study of blood T cells in healthy people across ages (dated by TCRdb to about 2015). Describing the broader study: Template switching captured roughly one uniquely barcoded TCR beta cDNA molecule per two T cells in model experiments. To track age-related changes in TCR beta repertoire diversity, the study relied on deep sequencing normalized with unique cDNA molecular identifiers. To avoid experimental bias, donors of different ages were distributed randomly across sequencing lanes. Two additional independent replicas of 1 million unique cDNA reads from the same blood draw were analyzed for two donors (one aged 18 to 30 and one aged 80 or older). Four age groups were formed from the donors: young (average 16 years), middle-aged (approximately 41), aged (about 68) and long-lived (around 80). The investigation overall reported the following: Since profiling was done on bulk unsorted PBMCs, naive and antigen-experienced compartments could not be conclusively compared. The long-lived group showed more naive CD4+ T cells, fewer expanded clones and increased TCR diversity than the aged group, suggesting age selection. The CMV infection status of donors was not known, potentially confounding age-related changes in expanded clonotypes. As age increased, observed TCR beta diversity per million T cells dropped in a roughly linear way, and a significant reduction was already evident by age about 36. There was a strong correlation between observed TCR beta diversity and the percentage of naive T cells measured by flow cytometry. Total diversity estimates from one million sequenced T cells were considered lower bounds and underestimates.

Note on this clonotype: What this receptor recognizes is not known. No base-level quality is on record; no much larger clone is a single base apart.

The roughly 39 donors, aged roughly 6 to 95 years, were systemically healthy Caucasian individuals from Russia. About 9.6 milliliters of peripheral blood were collected from each donor into EDTA-treated Vacutainer tubes. Ficoll-Paque density-gradient centrifugation was used to isolate PBMCs, with at least 7 million obtained per sample. Trizol reagent was used to extract total RNA from the PBMCs, yielding at least 6 micrograms per sample. The percentages of naive CD45RAhigh/CD27high T cells were determined by flow cytometry on a PBMC aliquot from every donor. The method was 5' RACE. Sequencing was performed on an Illumina HiSeq 2500. A second PCR of roughly 7 to 11 cycles was performed with a sample-barcoded 5' primer and a J-beta primer mix. Each TCR beta cDNA molecule received a unique molecular identifier from a template-switch 5' adaptor carrying 12 random nucleotides. Each sample yielded at least 3 million CDR3-containing paired-end reads. First-strand cDNA synthesis was performed from all RNA using the Mint cDNA synthesis kit, with priming by a TRBC-specific oligonucleotide. All cDNA was treated with uracil-DNA glycosylase and then went through a first 18-cycle PCR with the universal primers M1SS and BC2_uni_R. Regarding the original processing steps: For normalization, 1 million high-quality reads were randomly selected from each sample, with every read carrying a distinct molecular identifier. Instead of being binned into consensus sequences, reads that shared molecular identifiers were thrown out. CDR3 identification, clonotype clustering and error correction used MiTCR with a Q25 quality threshold and the strictest error-elimination algorithm. A nonparametric unseen species model using Euler transformation provided a lower-bound estimate of total TCR beta diversity. TCRdb itself trimmed the public reads at Q25 with fastp, ran MiXCR and retained productive beta chains. Merged by CDR3 protein, the rows form single entries marked with the most common genes and DNA. The V and J calls come from TCRdb's annotation, not from the publication. This sample lists approximately 730,000 distinct CDR3 sequences; roughly 43% were detected once. The top ten constitute roughly 19% of the sample.

Trimming takes 0 bases from V and 3 bases from J, and the germline ends sit 10 bases apart. The CDR3 starts with the cysteine, ends with the phenylalanine, and has 14 residues. The only DNA kept is the CDR3, 42 bases in frame from the first base. CDR1 DFQATT and CDR2 SNEGSKA were looked up in the germline V gene (reference sequence). Sequencing was performed on blood. The chain is encoded by TRBV20-1 joined to TRBJ2-3, with no confident D gene call. This TCR was recovered from a woman aged 55-75 years in good health. The CDR3 has the sequence CSARDVMQTDTQYF. The nucleotides are TGCAGTGCTAGAGATGTTATGCAGACAGATACGCAGTATTTT.